One sample yielded the 6 T cell receptor beta chains listed below, sequenced in a study of OX40 agonist ivuxolimab in advanced cancers. The repertoire was sequenced with immunoSEQ multiplex PCR; TCRdb's copy has only in-frame clones and lacks some. The sample carries 73,000 or so clones, roughly 85% recorded once. The sequences come from CD4+ or CD8+ T cells sorted from blood, collected in a trial of the OX40 agonist ivuxolimab. The origin of the receptors is an adult with an advanced solid tumor such as melanoma, head and neck, liver or kidney cancer.

The gene calls are TRBV19 and TRBJ1-2; unclear D gene. The CDR3 length is 13 residues. Trimming took off 9 bases at V and 6 bases at J, with 17 bases between the two ends. The germline V gene encodes CDR1 LNHDA and CDR2 SQIVND (reference sequence). CDR3 coding DNA: TGTGCCAGCTTAACGGGTCGGGGTCATGGCTACACCTTC. It specifies CASLTGRGHGYTF.

The rearrangement uses TRBV30 and TRBJ2-7, with D perhaps being TRBD1 or TRBD2 (6 bases each). V was clipped by 2 bases and J by 3 bases, with 11 bases between them. This CDR3 has 13 amino acids. Germline-derived CDR1 and CDR2 are GTSNPN and SVGIG (reference sequence). The CDR3 sequence: CAWSRGEVYEQYF. The CDR3 bases are TGTGCCTGGAGTAGGGGGGAGGTCTACGAGCAGTACTTC. Supplemented by reference TRBV30 and TRBJ2-7, the full variable domain reads SQTIHQWPATLVQPVGSPLSLECTVEGTSNPNLYWYRQAAGRGLQLLFYSVGIGQISSEVPQNLSASRPQDRQFILSSKKLLLSDSGFYLCAWSRGEVYEQYFGPGTRLTVT.

The rearrangement uses TRBV2 and TRBJ2-6; 10 nucleotides line up with TRBD1. V was pared by 7 bases and J by 0 bases, with 6 bases of the junction left unmatched. CDR3 length: 17 residues. CDR1 is SNHLY and CDR2 is FYNNEI in the germline V gene. The CDR3 DNA follows: TGTGCCAGCATCTGGGACAGGGGAAACTCTGGGGCCAACGTCCTGACTTTC. The encoded protein is CASIWDRGNSGANVLTF.

The chain uses TRBV5-1 and TRBJ2-7; 7 bases map to TRBD1. V was clipped by 7 bases and J by 0 bases; unmatched bases: 7. The CDR3 spans 14 residues. Germline V gene sequence: CDR1 SGHRS, CDR2 YFSETQ. CDR3 sequence: CASSGQVSSYEQYF. The DNA of the CDR3 is TGCGCCAGCTCTGGACAGGTCAGCTCCTACGAGCAGTACTTC. Complete variable domain (other parts from reference TRBV5-1 and TRBJ2-7): KAGVTQTPRYLIKTRGQQVTLSCSPISGHRSVSWYQQTPGQGLQFLFEYFSETQRNKGNFPGRFSGRQFSNSRSEMNVSTLELGDSALYLCASSGQVSSYEQYFGPGTRLTVT.

This clone was detected only once. The V and J genes are TRBV6-5 and TRBJ2-2; 10 bases align to TRBD2. CDR1 MNHEY and CDR2 SVGAGI come from the germline V gene. This CDR3 spans 16 amino acids. The trim removed 0 bases at V and 4 bases at J, leaving 2 bases unmatched. For the CDR3, the DNA is TGTGCCAGCAGTTACTCCAGGACTAGCGGCACCGGGGAGCTGTTTTTT. It codes for CASSYSRTSGTGELFF.

The rearrangement links TRBV7-9 to TRBJ1-6; 7 bases line up with TRBD1. Germline CDR1 is SEHNR and CDR2 is FQNEAQ (reference sequence). The CDR3 is 14 amino acids. V trimming: 5 bases; J trimming: 14 bases; junction bases outside the gene matches: 12. The CDR3 reads CASSEGQSRGALHF. In DNA, the CDR3 is TGTGCCAGCAGCGAGGGACAGAGCCGAGGAGCCCTCCACTTT.